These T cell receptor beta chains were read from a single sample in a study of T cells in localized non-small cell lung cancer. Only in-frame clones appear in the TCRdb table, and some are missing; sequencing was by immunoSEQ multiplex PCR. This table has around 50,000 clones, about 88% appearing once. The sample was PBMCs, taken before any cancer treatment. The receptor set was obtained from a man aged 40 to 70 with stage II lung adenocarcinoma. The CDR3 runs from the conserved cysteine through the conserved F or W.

CDR3aa: CASSIDPQGGQPQHF; v_gene: TRBV19
CDR3aa: CASSDGRGKETQYF; v_gene: TRBV2
CDR3aa: CASSFLRGGELFF; v_gene: TRBV7-3
CDR3aa: CASRRGQQNQPQHF; v_gene: TRBV19
CDR3aa: CASSEFPGQGTRENYGYTF; v_gene: TRBV2
CDR3aa: CAISEYSDSNTGELFF; v_gene: TRBV10-3
CDR3aa: CASSEVRQSPIINTEAFF; v_gene: TRBV2
CDR3aa: CSAGTGGSYTEAFF; v_gene: TRBV29-1
CDR3aa: CASSLQRVEETQYF; v_gene: TRBV5-1
CDR3aa: CASSSLGGQDEAFF; v_gene: TRBV5-5
CDR3aa: CASSQGGVGATEAFF; v_gene: TRBV28
CDR3aa: CASSTGVHTEAFF; v_gene: TRBV6-5
CDR3aa: CASSGRGASYEQYF; v_gene: TRBV7-6
CDR3aa: CASSIVGEVGNTIYF; v_gene: TRBV19
CDR3aa: CASSRLTGRDTEAFF; v_gene: TRBV6-5
CDR3aa: CASSLSGLAGASTDTQYF; v_gene: TRBV7-3